The sequence of this T cell receptor (beta chain) was determined in a study of shared clonotypes between healthy human individuals. Produced via immunoSEQ multiplex PCR; TCRdb's table is partial and in-frame only. Among 1.4 million or so clones listed, 98% to 99% were seen once. Germline CDR1 and CDR2: LGHNA and YSLEER. V lost 2 bases, J lost 0 bases, and 6 bases stayed unmatched. This CDR3 is built from 17 residues. Whole-study findings and limits: Lower generation probabilities were found for non-shared clonotypes than for those shared by all four donors.

A CD45RA+ naive subset and a CD45RA-negative memory subset were split from CD4+ cells. Of note for this clone: Its antigen is not known.

The material sequenced was naive CD4+ T cells sorted from blood. Subset of the sample: CD45RA+ positively selected. The clonotype was recovered from a man in his thirties or forties in good health. V is TRBV4-3 and J is TRBJ2-1; 8 nucleotides agree with TRBD2. The CDR3: CASSQFERGSSYNEQFF. The DNA for the CDR3 is TGCGCCAGCAGCCAATTTGAGCGGGGGAGCTCCTACAATGAGCAGTTCTTC.